Each of the 18 T cell receptor beta chains below was sequenced from the same sample in a study of blood T cell repertoires in COVID-19. Sequencing used immunoSEQ multiplex PCR; TCRdb keeps in-frame clones, though not all of them. The table includes 150,000 to 200,000 clones, approximately 83% detected once. Material for sequencing was peripheral blood. The receptors come from an older man who had recovered from COVID-19.

The chain joins TRBV2 to TRBJ2-7; perhaps TRBD2 as D (6 bases). Trimming took off 6 bases at V and 5 bases at J, with 14 bases between the two ends. CDR3 length: 13 amino acids. The germline V gene encodes CDR1 SNHLY and CDR2 FYNNEI. The CDR3 loop reads CASRGGRPHEQYF. The CDR3 bases are TGTGCCAGCAGAGGAGGGAGGCCCCACGAGCAGTACTTC. The whole variable domain, remainder taken from reference TRBV2 and TRBJ2-7, is EPEVTQTPSHQVTQMGQEVILRCVPISNHLYFYWYRQILGQKVEFLVSFYNNEISEKSEIFDDQFSVERPDGSNFTLKIRSTKLEDSAMYFCASRGGRPHEQYFGPGTRLTVT.

The chain employs TRBV27 and TRBJ1-4; D possibly corresponds to TRBD1 (5 bases). The CDR3 spans 12 residues. CDR1 is MNHEY and CDR2 is SMNVEV in the germline V gene (reference sequence). V was trimmed by 4 bases and J by 11 bases, leaving 11 bases between them. The CDR3 region is CASSYRGGKLFF. CDR3 nucleotides: TGTGCCAGCAGTTACCGGGGGGGGAAACTGTTTTTT.

The V gene is TRBV7-8, the J gene TRBJ1-2, with 11 bases matching TRBD1. Germline V CDR1 and CDR2: SGHVS, FQNEAQ. V dropped 5 bases and J dropped 3; count of bases not matched to a gene: 17. The CDR3 covers 19 residues. The CDR3 nucleotides are TGTGCCAGCAGCCCAGTCCCGGGACAGGGGGTAGGGAGGGACTATGGCTACACCTTC. Residues: CASSPVPGQGVGRDYGYTF.

The chain links TRBV5-4 to TRBJ2-1; D is possibly TRBD2 (5 bases). Germline CDR1 and CDR2: SGHNT and YYREEE (reference sequence). V lost 1 base to trimming and J lost 1 base, with 9 bases between them. The CDR3 is 15 amino acids. The CDR3 loop is CASSLSSPSYNEQFF. As DNA, the CDR3 is TGTGCCAGCAGCTTGTCTAGCCCTTCCTACAATGAGCAGTTCTTC.

This clone was picked up a small number of times. The chain is built from TRBV7-2 and TRBJ2-1, with 8 bases fitting TRBD2. This CDR3 has 15 amino acids. The V gene's germline CDR1 is SGHTA and CDR2 FQGNSA. V dropped 1 base and J dropped 8; count of bases not matched to a gene: 7. CDR3 amino acids: CASSLVSGSTYEQFF. The CDR3 DNA reads TGTGCCAGCAGCTTAGTAAGCGGGAGTACATATGAGCAGTTCTTC.

CDR3 protein: CASSLGGTGGGTEAFF. The CDR3 DNA reads TGTGCCAGCAGCTTAGGGGGTACAGGGGGCGGGACTGAAGCTTTCTTT. This rearrangement joins TRBV5-4 to TRBJ1-1; 9 nucleotides align to TRBD1. Germline CDR1 reads SGHNT; CDR2 reads YYREEE (reference sequence). V gave up 2 bases and J gave up 5 bases; unmatched junction bases: 10. CDR3 length: 16 amino acids. Full variable domain (missing parts from reference TRBV5-4 and TRBJ1-1): ETGVTQSPTHLIKTRGQQVTLRCSSQSGHNTVSWYQQALGQGPQFIFQYYREEENGRGNFPPRFSGLQFPNYSSELNVNALELDDSALYLCASSLGGTGGGTEAFFGQGTRLTVV.

In this sample, this clone turned up once. The chain links TRBV6-5 to TRBJ1-5; D may be TRBD1 (6 bases). Trimming shortened V by 5 bases and J by 7 bases, and 15 bases separated the two germline ends. This CDR3 region has 14 residues. CDR1 and CDR2 (germline): MNHEY, SVGAGI. The CDR3 coding sequence is TGTGCCAGCAGTCTGACAGGAGTTAACCAGCCCCAGCATTTT. As protein: CASSLTGVNQPQHF.

V usage is TRBV7-2 and J usage is TRBJ1-5, with D tentatively TRBD1 (6 bases). The CDR3 runs to 15 residues. Germline CDR1 is SGHTA and CDR2 is FQGNSA. Trimming took 4 bases from V and 4 from J, leaving 14 bases between them. The CDR3 protein is CASSSRQVGNQPQHF. CDR3 nucleotides: TGTGCCAGCAGCTCCCGACAGGTCGGGAATCAGCCCCAGCATTTT.

This chain joins TRBV25-1 and TRBJ2-1; 7 nucleotides match TRBD2. The CDR3 totals 17 residues. With V trimmed by 1 base and J by 1 base, 7 bases remained unmatched. CDR1 and CDR2 (germline): MGHDK, SYGVNS. CDR3 DNA sequence: TGTGCCAGCAGTGAATTTAGCGGGCGCGGATCCTACAATGAGCAGTTCTTC. This encodes CASSEFSGRGSYNEQFF.

In this sample, this clone turned up once. The rearrangement joins TRBV6-2 or TRBV6-3 to TRBJ1-4; the match to TRBD1 covers 10 bases. Germline V lookup: CDR1 MNHEY, CDR2 SVGEGT. With 5 bases clipped from V and 5 bases from J, the junction kept 2 bases outside the gene matches. The CDR3 is made up of 14 amino acids. The CDR3 protein is CASSPGQGNEKLFF. DNA of the CDR3: TGTGCCAGCAGTCCGGGACAGGGGAATGAAAAACTGTTTTTT.

CDR3 region: CASSQTTPRPLRAGELFF. The CDR3 DNA reads TGTGCCAGCAGCCAAACTACCCCTAGGCCCCTCCGGGCCGGGGAGCTGTTTTTT. This chain uses TRBV4-2 with TRBJ2-2; D is ambiguous. Germline values: CDR1 LGHNA, CDR2 YNFKEQ. The CDR3 runs to 18 residues. V lost 2 bases, J lost 6 bases, and 22 bases lay in between.

This clone was seen just once. This sequence joins TRBV19 and TRBJ2-5, with a weak D call TRBD2 (6 bases). Germline values: CDR1 LNHDA, CDR2 SQIVND (reference sequence). V lost 5 bases, J lost 4 bases, and 14 bases lay in between. This CDR3 contains 14 residues. The CDR3 spells CASSLMGGGETQYF. In DNA form, the CDR3 reads TGTGCCAGTAGTCTGATGGGGGGTGGAGAGACCCAGTACTTC. The full variable domain, in which reference TRBV19 and TRBJ2-5 provide the parts outside the CDR3, is DGGITQSPKYLFRKEGQNVTLSCEQNLNHDAMYWYRQDPGQGLRLIYYSQIVNDFQKGDIAEGYSVSREKKESFPLTVTSAQKNPTAFYLCASSLMGGGETQYFGPGTRLLVL.

This clone occurred many times. The V call is TRBV2, the J call TRBJ1-6, with 7 bases that match TRBD1. This CDR3 region has 15 residues. Germline values: CDR1 SNHLY, CDR2 FYNNEI. The ends lost 6 bases at V and 4 bases at J; junction bases unmatched: 6. The CDR3 DNA reads TGTGCCAGCAGCTACGCACAGGGGTATAATTCACCCCTCCACTTT. It translates to CASSYAQGYNSPLHF. The whole variable domain, filled in from reference TRBV2 and TRBJ1-6, reads EPEVTQTPSHQVTQMGQEVILRCVPISNHLYFYWYRQILGQKVEFLVSFYNNEISEKSEIFDDQFSVERPDGSNFTLKIRSTKLEDSAMYFCASSYAQGYNSPLHFGNGTRLTVT.

For the CDR3, the DNA is TGTGCCAGCAGCCGATCCGACAGGGCCCCTGGTAATGAAAAACTGTTTTTT. Its translation: CASSRSDRAPGNEKLFF. This sequence joins TRBV3-1 (or the pseudogene TRBV3-2) and TRBJ1-4, with 7 nucleotides matching TRBD1. Germline V gene lookup returns CDR1 LGHDT and CDR2 YNNKEL (reference sequence). The CDR3 runs 17 residues. With V trimmed by 4 bases and J by 4 bases, 12 bases remained unmatched.

This chain links TRBV5-1 with TRBJ2-3; D may be TRBD2 (6 bases). Trimming took off 0 bases at V and 4 bases at J, with 9 bases between the two ends. This CDR3 is built from 14 residues. The germline V gene encodes CDR1 SGHRS and CDR2 YFSETQ. The CDR3: CASSLGGRSDTQYF. In DNA, the CDR3 is TGCGCCAGCAGCTTGGGAGGGAGGTCAGATACGCAGTATTTT. The full variable domain, with the rest looked up from reference TRBV5-1 and TRBJ2-3, is KAGVTQTPRYLIKTRGQQVTLSCSPISGHRSVSWYQQTPGQGLQFLFEYFSETQRNKGNFPGRFSGRQFSNSRSEMNVSTLELGDSALYLCASSLGGRSDTQYFGPGTRLTVL.

The V and J genes are TRBV7-2 and TRBJ1-1, with a possible D match to TRBD1 (5 bases). Germline assignment: CDR1 SGHTA and CDR2 FQGNSA. Trimming left V 4 bases short and J 1 base short, with 19 bases between. The CDR3 totals 17 residues. CDR3 sequence reads: CASSSAVGGEWNTEAFF. In DNA, the CDR3 is TGTGCCAGCAGCTCCGCGGTGGGGGGGGAATGGAACACTGAAGCTTTCTTT.

The genes are TRBV5-1 and TRBJ1-1; D perhaps matches TRBD1 (6 bases). In germline, CDR1 is SGHRS, CDR2 YFSETQ. Trimming removed 0 bases from V and 1 base from J, with 13 bases in between. This CDR3 has 16 residues. CDR3 in DNA: TGCGCCAGCAGCTTGGGGGGGCAGGGCGCGAACACTGAAGCTTTCTTT. It is translated as CASSLGGQGANTEAFF.

This clone was seen once. V and J are TRBV19 and TRBJ2-3; the match to TRBD1 covers 9 bases. This CDR3 is built from 15 residues. V shed 5 bases, J shed 2 bases, and the junction held 5 bases outside the gene matches. Germline V gives CDR1 LNHDA, CDR2 SQIVND (reference sequence). The CDR3: CASSPGQGFTDTQYF. CDR3 DNA: TGTGCCAGTAGTCCTGGACAGGGGTTCACAGATACGCAGTATTTT.